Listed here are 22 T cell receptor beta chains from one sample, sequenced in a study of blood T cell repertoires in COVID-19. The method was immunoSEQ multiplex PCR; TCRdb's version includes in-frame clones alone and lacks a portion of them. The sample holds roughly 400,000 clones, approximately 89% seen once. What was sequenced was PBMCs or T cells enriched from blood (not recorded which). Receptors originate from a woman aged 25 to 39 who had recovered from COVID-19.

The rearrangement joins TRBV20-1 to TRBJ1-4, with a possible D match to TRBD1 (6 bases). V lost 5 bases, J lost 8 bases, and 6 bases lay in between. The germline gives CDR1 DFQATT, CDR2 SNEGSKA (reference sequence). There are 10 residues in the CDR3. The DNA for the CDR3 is TGCAGTGCTGGGGGCGAAAAACTGTTTTTT. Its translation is CSAGGEKLFF.

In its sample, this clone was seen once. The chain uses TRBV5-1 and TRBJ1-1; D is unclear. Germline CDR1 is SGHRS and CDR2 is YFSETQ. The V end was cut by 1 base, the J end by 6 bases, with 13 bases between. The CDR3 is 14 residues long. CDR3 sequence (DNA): TGCGCCAGCAGCTTGTCTCAAGTTCCGGCTGAAGCTTTCTTT. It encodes CASSLSQVPAEAFF.

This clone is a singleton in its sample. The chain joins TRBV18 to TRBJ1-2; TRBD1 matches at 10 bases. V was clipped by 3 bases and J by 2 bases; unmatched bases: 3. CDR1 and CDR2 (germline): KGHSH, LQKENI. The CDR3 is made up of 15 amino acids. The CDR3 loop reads CASSPGTGANYGYTF. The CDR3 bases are TGTGCCAGCTCACCCGGGACAGGGGCGAACTATGGCTACACCTTC.

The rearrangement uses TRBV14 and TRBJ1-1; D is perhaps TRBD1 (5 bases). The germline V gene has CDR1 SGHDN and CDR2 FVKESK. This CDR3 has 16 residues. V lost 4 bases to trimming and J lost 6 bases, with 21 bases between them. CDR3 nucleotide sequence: TGTGCCAGCAGCCTAAGACGGGAGGGGCCGGGCGCTGAAGCTTTCTTT. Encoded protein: CASSLRREGPGAEAFF.

This CDR3 is CASSQGQGNTGELFF. DNA for the CDR3: TGTGCCAGCAGTCAGGGACAGGGCAACACCGGGGAGCTGTTTTTT. The rearrangement links TRBV28 to TRBJ2-2, with 9 nucleotides matching TRBD1. V was pared by 5 bases and J by 2 bases, with 3 bases of the junction left unmatched. The CDR3 has 15 residues. Germline-derived CDR1 and CDR2 are MDHEN and SYDVKM.

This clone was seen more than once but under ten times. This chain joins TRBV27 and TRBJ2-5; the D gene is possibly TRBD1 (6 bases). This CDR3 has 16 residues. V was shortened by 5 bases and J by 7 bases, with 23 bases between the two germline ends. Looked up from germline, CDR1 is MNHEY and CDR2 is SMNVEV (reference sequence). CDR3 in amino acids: CASSPTTGSPWWTQYF. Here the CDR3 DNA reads TGTGCCAGCAGTCCAACCACAGGGAGCCCCTGGTGGACCCAGTACTTC.

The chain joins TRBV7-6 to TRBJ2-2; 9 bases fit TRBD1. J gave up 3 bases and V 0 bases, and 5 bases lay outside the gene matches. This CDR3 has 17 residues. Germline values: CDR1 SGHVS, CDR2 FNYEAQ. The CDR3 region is CASSLAAGTGYTGELFF. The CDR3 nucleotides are TGTGCCAGCAGCTTAGCCGCCGGGACAGGGTACACCGGGGAGCTGTTTTTT.

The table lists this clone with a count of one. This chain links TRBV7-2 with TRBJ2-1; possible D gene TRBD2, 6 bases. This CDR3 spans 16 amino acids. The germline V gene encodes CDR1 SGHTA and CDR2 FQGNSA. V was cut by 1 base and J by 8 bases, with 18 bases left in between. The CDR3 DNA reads TGTGCCAGCAGCTTAGTTTTGTGGGGCGGGGAGTATGAGCAGTTCTTC. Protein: CASSLVLWGGEYEQFF.

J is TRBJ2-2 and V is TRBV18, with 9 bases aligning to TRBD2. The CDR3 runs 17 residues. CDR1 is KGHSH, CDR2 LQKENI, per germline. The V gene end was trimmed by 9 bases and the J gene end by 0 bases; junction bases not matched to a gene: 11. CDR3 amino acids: CASSMIAGVPNTGELFF. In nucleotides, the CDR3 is TGTGCCAGTTCCATGATAGCGGGAGTCCCGAACACCGGGGAGCTGTTTTTT.

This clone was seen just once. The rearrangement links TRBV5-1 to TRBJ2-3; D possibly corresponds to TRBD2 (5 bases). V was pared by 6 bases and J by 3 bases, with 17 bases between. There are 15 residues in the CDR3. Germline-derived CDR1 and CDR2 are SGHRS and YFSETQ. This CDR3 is CASNNEGADTDTQYF. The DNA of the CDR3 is TGCGCCAGCAACAATGAGGGTGCTGATACAGATACGCAGTATTTT.

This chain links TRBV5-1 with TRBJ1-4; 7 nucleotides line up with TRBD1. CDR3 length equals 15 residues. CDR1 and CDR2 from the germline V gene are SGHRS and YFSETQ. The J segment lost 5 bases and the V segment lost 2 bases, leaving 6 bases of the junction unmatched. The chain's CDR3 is CASSFYDRVNEKLFF. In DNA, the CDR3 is TGCGCCAGCAGCTTCTATGACAGGGTCAATGAAAAACTGTTTTTT.

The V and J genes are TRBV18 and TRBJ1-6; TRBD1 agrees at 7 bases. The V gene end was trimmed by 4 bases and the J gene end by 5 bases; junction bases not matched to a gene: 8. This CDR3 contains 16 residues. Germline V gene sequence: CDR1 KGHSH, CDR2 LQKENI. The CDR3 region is CASSQTGSMDNSPLHF. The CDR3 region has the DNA TGTGCCAGCTCACAGACAGGGTCTATGGATAATTCACCCCTCCACTTT.

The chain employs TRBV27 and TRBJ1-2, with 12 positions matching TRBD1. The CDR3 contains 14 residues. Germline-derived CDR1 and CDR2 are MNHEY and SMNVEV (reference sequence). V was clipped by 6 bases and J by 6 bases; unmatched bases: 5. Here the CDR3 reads CASRAGTGGNGYTF. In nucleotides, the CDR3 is TGTGCCAGCAGAGCCGGGACAGGGGGCAATGGCTACACCTTC.

CDR3 loop: CASSLGLAGVFGEQFF. DNA of the CDR3: TGTGCCAGCAGCTTGGGGTTAGCGGGAGTCTTTGGTGAGCAGTTCTTC. The chain combines TRBV5-6 with TRBJ2-1; TRBD2 matches at 9 bases. V lost 0 bases to trimming and J lost 9 bases; unmatched junction nucleotides: 10. CDR3 length: 16 amino acids. Germline V gene lookup returns CDR1 SGHDT and CDR2 YYEEEE.

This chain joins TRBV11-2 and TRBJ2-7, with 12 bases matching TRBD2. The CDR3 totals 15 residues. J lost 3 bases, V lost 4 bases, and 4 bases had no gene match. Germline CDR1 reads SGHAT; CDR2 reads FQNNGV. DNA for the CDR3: TGTGCCAGCAGCTCCGGACTAGCGGGGAACTACGAGCAGTACTTC. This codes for CASSSGLAGNYEQYF.

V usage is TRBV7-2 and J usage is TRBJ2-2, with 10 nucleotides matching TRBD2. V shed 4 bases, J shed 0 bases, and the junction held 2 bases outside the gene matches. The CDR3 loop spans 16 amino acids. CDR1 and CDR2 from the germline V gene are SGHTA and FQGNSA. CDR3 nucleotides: TGTGCCAGCAGCTACCTAGCGGGGGCGAACACCGGGGAGCTGTTTTTT. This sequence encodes CASSYLAGANTGELFF.

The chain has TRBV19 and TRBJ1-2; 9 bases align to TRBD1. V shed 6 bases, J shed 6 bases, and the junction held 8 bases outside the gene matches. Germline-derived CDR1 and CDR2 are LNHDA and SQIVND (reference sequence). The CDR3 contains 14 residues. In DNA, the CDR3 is TGTGCCAGTAGAGCCGGGACAGGGTTCGATGGCTACACCTTC. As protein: CASRAGTGFDGYTF.

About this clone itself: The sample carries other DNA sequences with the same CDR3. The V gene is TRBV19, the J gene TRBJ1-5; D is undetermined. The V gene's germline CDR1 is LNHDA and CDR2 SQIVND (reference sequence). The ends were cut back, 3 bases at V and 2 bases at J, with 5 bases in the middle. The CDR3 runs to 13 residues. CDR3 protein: CASSIPGNQPQHF. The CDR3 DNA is TGTGCCAGTAGTATTCCTGGCAATCAGCCCCAGCATTTT.

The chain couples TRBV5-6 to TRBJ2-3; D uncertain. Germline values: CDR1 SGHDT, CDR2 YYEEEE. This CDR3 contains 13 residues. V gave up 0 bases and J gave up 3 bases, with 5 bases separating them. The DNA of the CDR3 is TGTGCCAGCAGCTTGGCGACTACAGATACGCAGTATTTT. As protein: CASSLATTDTQYF.

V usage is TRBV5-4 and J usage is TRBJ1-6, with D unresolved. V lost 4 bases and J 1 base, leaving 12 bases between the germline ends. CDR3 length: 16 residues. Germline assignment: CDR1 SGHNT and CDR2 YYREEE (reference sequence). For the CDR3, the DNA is TGTGCCAGCAGCCACGGAGGGCAGTCCTATAATTCACCCCTCCACTTT. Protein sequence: CASSHGGQSYNSPLHF. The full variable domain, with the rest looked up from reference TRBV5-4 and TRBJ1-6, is ETGVTQSPTHLIKTRGQQVTLRCSSQSGHNTVSWYQQALGQGPQFIFQYYREEENGRGNFPPRFSGLQFPNYSSELNVNALELDDSALYLCASSHGGQSYNSPLHFGNGTRLTVT.

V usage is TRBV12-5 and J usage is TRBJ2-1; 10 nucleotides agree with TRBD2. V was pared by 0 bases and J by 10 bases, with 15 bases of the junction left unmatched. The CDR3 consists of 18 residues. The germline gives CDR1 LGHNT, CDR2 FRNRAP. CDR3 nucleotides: TGTGCTAGTGGTTTGGTACTCTCCCGGCTAGCGGGAGAGGGCGAGCAGTTCTTC. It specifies CASGLVLSRLAGEGEQFF.

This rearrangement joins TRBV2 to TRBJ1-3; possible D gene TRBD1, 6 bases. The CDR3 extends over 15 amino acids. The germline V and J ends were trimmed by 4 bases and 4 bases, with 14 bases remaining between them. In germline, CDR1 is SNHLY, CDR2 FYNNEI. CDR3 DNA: TGTGCCAGCAGTGGCACAGGGAACTTCGGAAACACCATATATTTT. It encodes CASSGTGNFGNTIYF.